The 5 T cell receptor beta chains reported below all come from one sample, sequenced in a study of blood T cells in healthy people across ages. A sample-barcoded 5' primer and a J-beta primer mix were used in a second PCR of roughly 6 to 11 cycles. TCRdb reanalysed the 5' RACE reads using MiXCR and keeps one entry per CDR3 protein. The data show about 670,000 distinct CDR3 sequences, roughly 43% seen once. Sample: blood. The origin of the receptors is a man older than 75 in good health.

The chain employs TRBV20-1 and TRBJ1-5; tentatively, D is TRBD1 (5 bases). V was trimmed by 4 bases and J by 0 bases, leaving 13 bases between them. The CDR3 is 15 residues long. Germline CDR1 and CDR2: DFQATT and SNEGSKA (reference sequence). The CDR3 DNA reads TGCAGTGCTAAATCCAGGGTTACTAGCAATCAGCCCCAGCATTTT. Protein product: CSAKSRVTSNQPQHF.

The V and J genes are TRBV5-1 and TRBJ1-1; 7 positions agree with TRBD1. This CDR3 comprises 16 residues. V trimming: 0 bases; J trimming: 0 bases; junction bases outside the gene matches: 5. The germline CDR1 and CDR2 sequences are SGHRS and YFSETQ. The DNA for the CDR3 is TGCGCCAGCAGCTTGGAGGGGGCGAGGGTGAACACTGAAGCTTTCTTT. As protein: CASSLEGARVNTEAFF. The complete variable domain, with remaining parts taken from reference TRBV5-1 and TRBJ1-1, reads KAGVTQTPRYLIKTRGQQVTLSCSPISGHRSVSWYQQTPGQGLQFLFEYFSETQRNKGNFPGRFSGRQFSNSRSEMNVSTLELGDSALYLCASSLEGARVNTEAFFGQGTRLTVV.

Only a few counts were recorded for this clonotype. The chain recombines TRBV5-1 with TRBJ2-5; TRBD2 aligns across 9 bases. From germline, CDR1 is SGHRS and CDR2 YFSETQ. V dropped 1 base and J dropped 5; count of bases not matched to a gene: 9. This CDR3 has 16 residues. Written as DNA, the CDR3 is TGCGCCAGCAGCTTGTCTGGAGCGGGAGGTCTGGAGACCCAGTACTTC. This translates into CASSLSGAGGLETQYF.

There are a few counts of this clonotype. The V and J genes are TRBV6-5 and TRBJ1-4; TRBD1 matches at 7 bases. V was clipped by 2 bases and J by 5 bases; unmatched bases: 5. Germline values: CDR1 MNHEY, CDR2 SVGAGI. CDR3 length: 15 residues. CDR3 nucleotide sequence: TGTGCCAGCAGTTACGGGCAGGGGGTGAATGAAAAACTGTTTTTT. This gives the protein CASSYGQGVNEKLFF.

The rearrangement uses TRBV7-2 and TRBJ2-3; 7 bases are a match to TRBD1. Germline values: CDR1 SGHTA, CDR2 FQGNSA. The CDR3 is 15 residues long. V was clipped by 2 bases and J by 1 base; unmatched bases: 3. The CDR3 DNA follows: TGTGCCAGCAGCTTAAGGGGACAGCGCACAGATACGCAGTATTTT. Protein: CASSLRGQRTDTQYF.